The 29 T cell receptor beta chains below all came from one sample that was sequenced in a study of CD8+ T cells in alopecia areata. Reverse transcribed after extraction, RNA yielded cDNA as the sequencing template. Generated by immunoSEQ multiplex PCR, the TCRdb table keeps only in-frame clones and is missing some. Found here are under 350,000 clones, no singletons; the ten largest cover 1.2%. Sorting of pooled cutaneous lymph node cells used CD4, CD8alpha, NKG2D, NKG2ACE and other markers. Specimen: CD4+ T cells sorted from a lymph node. The receptors derive from a C3H/HeJ mouse with alopecia areata. This strain has MHC haplotype H2-k.

This clone was counted a few times. Gene and germline names: mouse. The observed sequence ends 4 residues before the CDR3 terminus, with the missing tail filled in from the germline J gene. The gene calls are TRBV2 and TRBJ2-5; a possible D gene is TRBD1 (5 bases). Germline CDR1 reads LGHNA; CDR2 reads YSYQKL. V was cut by 1 base and J by 2 bases, with 10 bases left in between. The CDR3 runs 15 residues. CDR3 region: CASSQVTVGQDTQYF. The sequenced CDR3 bases are TGTGCCAGCAGCCAAGTGACAGTCGGCCAAGAC. The full variable domain, in which reference TRBV2 and TRBJ2-5 provide the parts outside the CDR3, is DPKIIQKPKYLVAVTGSEKILICEQYLGHNAMYWYRQSAKKPLEFMFSYSYQKLMDNQTASSRFQPQSSKKNHLDLQITALKPDDSATYFCASSQVTVGQDTQYFGPGTRLLVL.

As for this clone: Mouse names are used for the genes. The read finishes 4 residues shy of the CDR3 end, and the germline J gene is used to complete it. The chain combines TRBV13-2 with TRBJ2-2, with 8 bases identical to TRBD2. The V segment lost 2 bases and the J segment 4 bases; nucleotides outside the gene matches: 7. CDR1 and CDR2 (germline): NNHNN, SYGAGS (reference sequence). The CDR3 sequence is 16 residues long. The covered CDR3 bases are TGTGCCAGCGGTGAAAGGGACTGGTCAAGCACCGGG. Its protein is CASGERDWSSTG. The whole CDR3 region reads CASGERDWSSTGQLYF.

In the case of this clone: Genes and germline are mouse. Read sequence stops 4 residues before the CDR3 end, and the germline J gene provides the missing end. This sequence joins TRBV19 and TRBJ1-1; possibly TRBD1 for D (5 bases). Looked up from germline, CDR1 is FNHDT and CDR2 is SITEND (reference sequence). The CDR3 sequence is 15 residues long. V lost 1 base and J lost 0, with 10 bases in between. Incomplete CDR3 DNA: TGTGCCAGCAGTATACAGGGAACATCAAACACA. Residues: CASSIQGTSNT. The whole CDR3 protein is CASSIQGTSNTEVFF.

This clone was seen ten or more times. Any gene name here is a mouse gene name. The read terminates 4 residues before the CDR3 end, so the remaining end is supplied by the germline J gene. This rearrangement joins TRBV17 to TRBJ2-5; D ambiguous. The CDR3 has 13 amino acids. Germline-derived CDR1 and CDR2 are MNHDT and YYDKIL. Here the CDR3 reads CASSSYRRDTQYF. The covered CDR3 bases are TGTGCTAGCAGTAGTTACAGACGAGAC. Full variable domain (remainder filled in from reference TRBV17 and TRBJ2-5): DTTVKQNPRYKLARVGKPVNLICSQTMNHDTMYWYQKKPNQAPKLLLFYYDKILNREADTFEKFQSSRPNNSFCSLYIGSAGLEYSAMYLCASSSYRRDTQYFGPGTRLLVL.

As concerns this clone: Genes and germline come from the mouse. The CDR3 is cut off 4 residues early in the read; its end comes from the germline J gene. The genes are TRBV17 and TRBJ2-7; 12 bases agree with TRBD1. The CDR3 contains 15 residues. In germline, CDR1 is MNHDT, CDR2 YYDKIL. The DNA read from the CDR3 is TGTGCTAGCAGGGACCGGGACAGGGGGCGCGAT. Its protein is CASRDRDRGRD. The entire CDR3 sequence reads CASRDRDRGRDEQYF.

Only a few counts were recorded for this clone. The gene names given are mouse names. This CDR3 is CASSDPRDRGRPTGQLYF. The sequenced CDR3 bases are TGTGCCAGCAGTGATCCCCGGGACAGGGGGCGCCCCACCGGG. The rearrangement links TRBV13-3 to TRBJ2-2; 12 bases are shared with TRBD1. From the germline J gene comes the end of the CDR3, since the read stops 4 residues before it. The CDR3 is made up of 18 amino acids. CDR1 and CDR2 (germline): NNHDY, SYVADS. The trim removed 1 base at V and 4 bases at J, leaving 8 bases unmatched.

In regard to this clone: Gene names are mouse gene names. The DNA ends 4 residues before the CDR3 does, and the rest of the CDR3 is filled in from the germline J gene. Different DNA sequences within this sample yield the same CDR3. This chain connects TRBV19 to TRBJ2-1, with 12 bases that match TRBD2. Trimming at V came to 4 bases and at J to 4 bases, leaving 3 bases not matched to a gene. Per germline, CDR1 FNHDT and CDR2 SITEND (reference sequence). The CDR3 runs to 15 residues. The covered CDR3 bases are TGTGCCAGCAGTCCGGACTGGGGGGGGTATGCT. This gives the protein CASSPDWGGYA. In full, the CDR3 is CASSPDWGGYAEQFF.

With regard to this clone: The gene names here belong to mouse. The read falls 4 residues short of the CDR3 end, and the missing part is taken from the germline J gene. This same CDR3 is encoded by further DNA sequences in the sample. The genes are TRBV19 and TRBJ2-1; D uncertain. There are 14 residues in the CDR3. CDR1 FNHDT and CDR2 SITEND come from the germline V gene (reference sequence). V dropped 2 bases and J dropped 0 bases, with 6 bases sitting between them. The CDR3 loop is CASSIQSNYAEQFF. The sequenced CDR3 bases are TGTGCCAGCAGTATCCAGAGTAACTATGCT.

This clone was seen a handful of times. Genes and germline are mouse. The sequenced fragment ends 4 residues before the CDR3 boundary, so the rest is inferred from the germline J gene. The genes are TRBV19 and TRBJ1-2; possible D gene TRBD1, 5 bases. The V gene's germline CDR1 is FNHDT and CDR2 SITEND (reference sequence). Deletions cut 1 base from V and 3 bases from J, with 7 bases between. The CDR3 sequence is 13 residues long. CDR3 DNA, as far as it was read: TGTGCCAGCAGTATAAAGGGGTACTCC. Translating it yields CASSIKGYS. The complete CDR3 reads CASSIKGYSDYTF.

This clone has a handful of counts. Germline and genes: mouse. The read is 4 residues too short to cover the CDR3 end, so that end is filled in from the germline J gene. Other DNA sequences within the sample encode an identical CDR3. This chain uses TRBV13-1 with TRBJ2-2; 8 positions agree with TRBD1. CDR3 length equals 15 residues. The junction had 4 bases not matched to a gene; V was cut back by 5 bases and J by 1 base. Germline V lookup: CDR1 NSHNY, CDR2 SYGAGN. The CDR3 spells CASSPGTGNTGQLYF. The sequenced part of the CDR3 DNA is TGTGCCAGCAGCCCTGGGACAGGAAACACCGGG.

Comments on this clone: The germline and genes are mouse ones. The CDR3 end falls 4 residues outside the read, so it is completed with the germline J gene. At the DNA level, this CDR3 is encoded by other sequences in the same sample as well. V is TRBV13-1 and J is TRBJ2-1; TRBD1 aligns across 9 bases. The germline V gene has CDR1 NSHNY and CDR2 SYGAGN. This CDR3 is built from 15 residues. V lost 1 base to trimming and J lost 6 bases; unmatched junction nucleotides: 5. Incomplete CDR3 DNA: TGTGCCAGCAGTGATAGGGGACAGGGAGGTGCT. This encodes CASSDRGQGGA. The complete CDR3 protein is CASSDRGQGGAEQFF.

About this clone: Gene names and germline refer to mouse. With the read ending 4 residues before the CDR3 end, the germline J gene is used to fill in that end. The V gene is TRBV17, the J gene TRBJ2-7; 8 bases match TRBD1. The CDR3 consists of 15 residues. Germline loops: CDR1 MNHDT, CDR2 YYDKIL. CDR3 DNA (partial): TGTGCTAGCAGTAGAGATACCCTGACAGGGGAT. It yields the protein CASSRDTLTGD. From start to end, the CDR3 is CASSRDTLTGDEQYF. Using reference TRBV17 and TRBJ2-7 for the parts outside the CDR3, the full variable domain is DTTVKQNPRYKLARVGKPVNLICSQTMNHDTMYWYQKKPNQAPKLLLFYYDKILNREADTFEKFQSSRPNNSFCSLYIGSAGLEYSAMYLCASSRDTLTGDEQYFGPGTRLTVL.

Notes on this clone: Mouse names are used for the genes. The observed sequence ends 4 residues before the CDR3 terminus, with the missing tail filled in from the germline J gene. This sample also contains other DNA sequences that code for the same CDR3. This chain joins TRBV5 and TRBJ2-4, with TRBD2 matching over 9 bases. Germline V gene lookup returns CDR1 LGHNA and CDR2 YNLKQL (reference sequence). CDR3 length equals 14 residues. The part of the CDR3 DNA that was read is TGTGCCAGCAGCCAACCGGGACTGGGAAAC. Translating gives CASSQPGLGN. Given in full, the CDR3 is CASSQPGLGNTLYF.

This clone was detected many times. Any gene name here is a mouse gene name. The read terminates 3 residues ahead of where the CDR3 ends, so the germline J gene completes it. In the same sample, other DNA sequences code for this CDR3. The J gene is TRBJ1-6, the V gene TRBV13-3; a possible D gene is TRBD1 (5 bases). TRBJ1-6 is reported as an ORF; its role is uncertain. The V and J ends lost 2 bases and 3 bases respectively, with 6 bases between them. The germline V gene has CDR1 NNHDY and CDR2 SYVADS. This CDR3 spans 14 amino acids. The CDR3 region is CASSDRVYNSPLYF. The sequenced part of the CDR3 DNA is TGTGCCAGCAGTGACAGGGTCTATAATTCGCCC.

This clone was detected only a few times. The gene names given are mouse names. With the read ending 4 residues before the CDR3 end, the germline J gene is used to fill in that end. The V and J genes are TRBV5 and TRBJ2-3, with 9 bases lining up with TRBD2. This CDR3 contains 15 residues. Germline lookup yields CDR1 LGHNA and CDR2 YNLKQL (reference sequence). The CDR3 DNA, read in part, is TGTGCCAGCAGCCAAGAAAGGACTGGGGTAGAA. Amino acid sequence: CASSQERTGVE. The CDR3 reads in full as CASSQERTGVETLYF.

About this clone itself: Genes and germline are mouse. The CDR3 is cut off 4 residues early in the read; its end comes from the germline J gene. This chain uses TRBV31 with TRBJ2-5, with TRBD2 matching 7 bases. The CDR3 spans 15 residues. Germline values: CDR1 GKSSPN, CDR2 SITVG. The DNA read from the CDR3 is TGTGCCTGGAGTCTGACTGGGACCGGGGAAGAC. Its protein is CAWSLTGTGED. In full, the CDR3 is CAWSLTGTGEDTQYF.

A word on this clone: Any gene name here is a mouse gene name. Read sequence stops 4 residues before the CDR3 end, and the germline J gene provides the missing end. In the same sample, other DNA sequences code for this CDR3. The chain uses TRBV13-2 and TRBJ1-2; D is ambiguous. V was pared by 1 base and J by 1 base, with 5 bases between. The CDR3 covers 13 residues. Germline V lookup: CDR1 NNHNN, CDR2 SYGAGS (reference sequence). The sequenced CDR3 bases are TGTGCCAGCGGTGATACAAAAAACTCC. Its translation: CASGDTKNS. In full, the CDR3 is CASGDTKNSDYTF.

This clone has just a few counts. The germline and genes are mouse ones. The read ends 4 residues early relative to the CDR3; the germline J gene fills the gap. The chain couples TRBV19 to TRBJ2-3; the match to TRBD1 covers 7 bases. Germline CDR1 FNHDT, CDR2 SITEND (reference sequence). V shed 3 bases and J 1 base; nucleotides not matched to a gene: 5. The CDR3 contains 15 residues. The sequenced CDR3 bases are TGTGCCAGCAGTACACAGGGGAAGGGTGCAGAA. The encoded protein is CASSTQGKGAE. The entire CDR3 protein is CASSTQGKGAETLYF.

Regarding this clone: Mouse gene names and germline throughout. The CDR3 is cut off 3 residues early in the read; its end comes from the germline J gene. The rearrangement links TRBV1 to TRBJ1-6; 11 positions agree with TRBD1. TRBJ1-6 belongs to the ORF category, with a function that is uncertain. The CDR3 consists of 18 residues. V shed 3 bases, J shed 2 bases, and the junction held 6 bases outside the gene matches. Per germline, CDR1 NSQYPW and CDR2 LRSPGD (reference sequence). The CDR3 sequence: CTCSATGTGGPYNSPLYF. Incomplete CDR3 DNA: TGCACCTGCAGTGCTACCGGGACAGGGGGGCCCTATAATTCGCCC.

This clone was seen a few times. Gene names follow the mouse nomenclature. CDR3 sequence: CASSQDLRGTNTGQLYF. The covered CDR3 bases are TGTGCCAGCAGCCAAGATCTCAGGGGGACAAACACCGGG. This chain links TRBV2 with TRBJ2-2; 7 bases line up with TRBD1. The missing CDR3 end, 4 residues past where the read stops, is filled in from the germline J gene. Germline CDR1 is LGHNA and CDR2 is YSYQKL. This CDR3 comprises 17 residues. V shed 0 bases, J shed 0 bases, and the junction held 4 bases outside the gene matches.

In the case of this clone: Here the gene names and germline are mouse. Sequencing ends 4 residues short of the CDR3 end; the germline J gene provides the rest. This sequence joins TRBV13-3 and TRBJ2-2; TRBD1 agrees at 9 bases. The germline CDR1 and CDR2 sequences are NNHDY and SYVADS. The CDR3 runs to 13 residues. V shed 5 bases, J shed 6 bases, and the junction held 2 bases outside the gene matches. The CDR3 spells CASRDRGPGQLYF. The sequenced part of the CDR3 DNA is TGTGCCAGCAGGGACAGGGGCCCCGGG.

For this clone: Gene names and germline refer to mouse. The read falls 4 residues short of the CDR3 end, and the missing part is taken from the germline J gene. The genes are TRBV19 and TRBJ2-2, with 9 bases matching TRBD1. CDR3 length: 14 amino acids. Germline values: CDR1 FNHDT, CDR2 SITEND (reference sequence). With V trimmed by 7 bases and J by 0 bases, 1 base remained unmatched. The CDR3 loop reads CASGQGTNTGQLYF. CDR3 DNA, as far as it was read: TGTGCCAGCGGACAGGGGACAAACACCGGG.

Comments on this clone: Any gene name here is a mouse gene name. The read halts 4 residues ahead of the CDR3 end, with the missing end drawn from the germline J gene. The gene calls are TRBV13-2 and TRBJ2-7; D is unclear. Trimming left V 1 base short and J 3 bases short, with 20 bases between. The CDR3 sequence is 17 residues long. Germline assignment: CDR1 NNHNN and CDR2 SYGAGS (reference sequence). CDR3 residues: CASGDLLFFRINYEQYF. CDR3 DNA, as far as it was read: TGTGCCAGCGGTGATCTCCTATTCTTCAGAATAAACTAT.

This clone was counted only a few times. Here the gene names and germline are mouse. Read coverage stops 4 residues before the CDR3 terminus; the germline J gene supplies the remainder. Different DNA sequences within this sample yield the same CDR3. The chain recombines TRBV19 with TRBJ2-1; 7 bases line up with TRBD2. The CDR3 sequence is 15 residues long. V was clipped by 0 bases and J by 1 base; unmatched bases: 1. Germline V gene sequence: CDR1 FNHDT, CDR2 SITEND (reference sequence). Partial CDR3 DNA: TGTGCCAGCAGTATAGGGGGGGGGAACTATGCT. Translating gives CASSIGGGNYA. The CDR3 in full is CASSIGGGNYAEQFF.

This clone appeared a few times. Mouse names are used for the genes. The CDR3 extends 4 residues past the end of the read, so its final part is completed from the germline J gene. The sample has other DNA sequences that encode this CDR3 too. The chain carries TRBV31 and TRBJ2-5, with D possibly matching TRBD2 (6 bases). V was pared by 1 base and J by 3 bases, with 11 bases between. CDR3 length equals 14 residues. Germline V gene lookup returns CDR1 GKSSPN and CDR2 SITVG. CDR3 DNA, as far as it was read: TGTGCCTGGAGTCGGACGGGGGGACAAGAC. Its translation is CAWSRTGGQD. The CDR3 in full is CAWSRTGGQDTQYF. The variable domain in full, completed from reference TRBV31 and TRBJ2-5, reads AQTIHQWPVAEIKAVGSPLSLGCTIKGKSSPNLYWYWQATGGTLQQLFYSITVGQVESVVQLNLSASRPKDDQFILSTEKLLLSHSGFYLCAWSRTGGQDTQYFGPGTRLLVL.

This clone has just a few counts. Mouse germline and gene names are used. Read coverage stops 4 residues before the CDR3 terminus; the germline J gene supplies the remainder. The chain employs TRBV19 and TRBJ1-2; possibly TRBD1 for D (6 bases). The ends were cut back, 0 bases at V and 0 bases at J, with 9 bases in the middle. The CDR3 is 15 amino acids. Looked up from germline, CDR1 is FNHDT and CDR2 is SITEND (reference sequence). CDR3 bases read: TGTGCCAGCAGTATAGTGGGACAAGCAAACTCC. Encoded protein: CASSIVGQANS. The full-length CDR3 reads as CASSIVGQANSDYTF. Full variable domain (missing parts from reference TRBV19 and TRBJ1-2): GGIITQTPKFLIGQEGQKLTLKCQQNFNHDTMYWYRQDSGKGLRLIYYSITENDLQKGDLSEGYDASREKKSSFSLTVTSAQKNEMAVFLCASSIVGQANSDYTFGSGTRLLVI.

Turning to this clone: Mouse gene names and germline throughout. The read gets to within 4 residues of the CDR3 end, and the germline J gene fills in the rest. J is TRBJ2-4 and V is TRBV5; weak D call: TRBD1 (6 bases). This CDR3 is 15 amino acids long. The V gene's germline CDR1 is LGHNA and CDR2 YNLKQL (reference sequence). The CDR3 loop is CASSQESGRGNTLYF. The sequenced CDR3 bases are TGTGCCAGCAGCCAAGAATCGGGGAGGGGGAAC.

This clone showed up many times. Here the gene names and germline are mouse. The CDR3 is cut off 4 residues early in the read; its end comes from the germline J gene. The rearrangement uses TRBV1 and TRBJ2-1; the match to TRBD1 covers 10 bases. Germline CDR1 reads NSQYPW; CDR2 reads LRSPGD (reference sequence). V gave up 4 bases and J gave up 1 base; unmatched junction bases: 1. The CDR3 runs to 15 residues. CDR3 DNA (partial): TGCACCTGCAGTGAGGGACAGGGGAACTATGCT. This gives the protein CTCSEGQGNYA. The whole CDR3 is CTCSEGQGNYAEQFF.

Points on this clone: Gene names refer to mouse genes. Read coverage stops 4 residues before the CDR3 terminus; the germline J gene supplies the remainder. This chain links TRBV1 with TRBJ2-5; 8 bases are a match to TRBD1. Germline loops: CDR1 NSQYPW, CDR2 LRSPGD (reference sequence). CDR3 length: 13 residues. CDR3: CTCSQGARDTQYF. The CDR3 bases that were read are TGCACCTGCAGTCAGGGGGCTAGGGAC. The full variable domain, its missing parts supplied by reference TRBV1 and TRBJ2-5, is VTLLEQNPRWRLVPRGQAVNLRCILKNSQYPWMSWYQQDLQKQLQWLFTLRSPGDKEVKSLPGADYLATRVTDTELRLQVANMSQGRTLYCTCSQGARDTQYFGPGTRLLVL.